This TCR beta chain was sequenced in a study of response to subunit inactivated influenza vaccine. The CDR3 runs to 17 residues. Looked up from germline, CDR1 is LGHNA and CDR2 is YSLEER. Deletions cut 0 bases from V and 2 bases from J, with 14 bases between. TCRdb independently ran MiXCR on the RT-PCR reads; one entry per CDR3 protein. Of about 570,000 distinct CDR3 sequences detected, about 11% appear once; the ten largest clones hold about 11%. These sequences were also reported in another study, on T cells expressing NK-cell markers. From that report: 5'RACE template switching built TCR beta cDNA with unique molecular identifiers.

This sequence was found in a man aged 45 to 65 who received an inactivated influenza vaccine. The sample here was PBMCs from blood, taken on the day of vaccination. This chain links TRBV4-3 with TRBJ2-4; D is possibly TRBD2 (5 bases). The CDR3 DNA reads as TGCGCCAGCAGCCAAGATGAAGGAGGCCTAACCAAAAACATTCAGTACTTC. Translating it yields CASSQDEGGLTKNIQYF.